The 6 T cell receptor beta chains below were found in one sample sequenced in a study of blood T cells in healthy people across ages. Primed by a sample-barcoded 5' primer and a J-beta primer mix, a second PCR proceeded for 7 to 11 cycles. TCRdb reanalysed the 5' RACE reads using MiXCR and keeps one entry per CDR3 protein. This sample has about 690,000 distinct CDR3 sequences, with around 43% found just once. The sequenced sample consisted of blood. These receptors were collected from a man older than 75 in good health.

This clonotype was recorded at least ten times. The V call is TRBV7-2, the J call TRBJ2-5, with unresolved D. V was pared by 1 base and J by 4 bases, with 4 bases between. This CDR3 spans 12 amino acids. The germline CDR1 and CDR2 sequences are SGHTA and FQGNSA. The CDR3: CASSLGVETQYF. CDR3 DNA: TGTGCCAGCAGCTTAGGGGTAGAGACCCAGTACTTC.

This sequence joins TRBV3-1 and TRBJ2-7; either TRBD1 or TRBD2 may fit D (6 bases each). The J call may be mistaken, given a closer DNA end match to TRBJ2-4. From germline, CDR1 is LGHDT and CDR2 YNNKEL (reference sequence). The CDR3 runs 15 residues. CDR3 amino acids: CASSTTGTRGHIQYF. In DNA, the CDR3 is TGTGCCAGCAGCACGACAGGCACCCGGGGGCACATTCAGTACTTC.

This chain links TRBV7-8 with TRBJ2-7; 10 bases align to TRBD1. The tail of the sequence fits TRBJ2-4 better, so the J call may be wrong. Looked up from germline, CDR1 is SGHVS and CDR2 is FQNEAQ. The CDR3 totals 16 residues. The CDR3 region is CASSLVGTGEENIQYF. The CDR3 DNA follows: TGTGCCAGCAGCTTAGTCGGGACAGGGGAAGAAAACATTCAGTACTTC.

The rearrangement joins TRBV20-1 to TRBJ1-5; weak D call: TRBD1 (5 bases). The CDR3 sequence is 17 residues long. CDR1 and CDR2 (germline): DFQATT, SNEGSKA (reference sequence). Trimming shortened V by 1 base and J by 3 bases, and 19 bases separated the two germline ends. In DNA, the CDR3 is TGCAGTGCTAGAGGCATGCACCCGCAGGGAATCAATCAGCCCCAGCATTTT. Amino acids: CSARGMHPQGINQPQHF.

The chain links TRBV7-2 to TRBJ2-7; possible D gene TRBD2, 6 bases. The V gene lost 3 bases and the J gene lost 5 bases, with 20 bases spanning the gap. The CDR3 totals 16 residues. CDR1 and CDR2 from the germline V gene are SGHTA and FQGNSA. As DNA, the CDR3 is TGTGCCAGCAGCTTTAAAGCGGGCATGGGGCCGGACGAGCAGTACTTC. Its protein product is CASSFKAGMGPDEQYF.

The V and J genes are TRBV6-5 and TRBJ1-2, with a tentative D call TRBD1 (5 bases). Trimming pared 6 bases from V and 4 bases from J, leaving 12 bases between. The length of the CDR3 is 13 residues. Germline V lookup: CDR1 MNHEY, CDR2 SVGAGI. The CDR3 nucleotides read TGTGCCAGCAGCCGCCGACAGACCTATGGCTACACCTTC. This gives the protein CASSRRQTYGYTF.